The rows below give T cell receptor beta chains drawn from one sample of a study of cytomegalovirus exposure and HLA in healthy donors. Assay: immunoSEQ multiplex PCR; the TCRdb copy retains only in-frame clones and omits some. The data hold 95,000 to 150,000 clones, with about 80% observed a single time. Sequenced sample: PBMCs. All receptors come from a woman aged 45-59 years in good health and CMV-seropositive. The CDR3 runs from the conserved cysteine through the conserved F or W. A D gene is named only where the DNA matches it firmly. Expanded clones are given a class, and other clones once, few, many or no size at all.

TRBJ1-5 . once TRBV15 TGTGCCACCAGCAGGGCACAGAGACGGGGGGGATTTCAGCCCCAGCATTTT CATSRAQRRGGFQPQHF
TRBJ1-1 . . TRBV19 TGTGCCAGTAGTATCCAGGAGAACACTGAAGCTTTCTTT CASSIQENTEAFF
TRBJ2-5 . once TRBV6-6 TGTGCCAGCAGCCCCGTCGGGAGTCCGGAGACCCAGTACTTC CASSPVGSPETQYF
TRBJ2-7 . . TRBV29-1 TGCAGCGTTGATCGGGGGAACGAGCAGTACTTC CSVDRGNEQYF
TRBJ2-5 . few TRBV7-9 TGTGCCAGCAGCTTGCTCAGCGGCCAAGAGACCCAGTACTTC CASSLLSGQETQYF
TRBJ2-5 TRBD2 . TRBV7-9 TGTGCCAGCAGCCCCCGGGGGCTAGCGGGGGGGCAAGAGACCCAGTACTTC CASSPRGLAGGQETQYF
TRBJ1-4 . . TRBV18 TGTGCCAGCTCACCCCTGGGGGCAGATGAAAAACTGTTTTTT CASSPLGADEKLFF
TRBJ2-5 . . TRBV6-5 TGTGCCAGCAGTTACCCAGATCCAGAGACCCAGTACTTC CASSYPDPETQYF
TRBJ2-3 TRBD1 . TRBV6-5 TGTGCCAGCAGTTTGACAGGGGGAAGCACAGATACGCAGTATTTT CASSLTGGSTDTQYF
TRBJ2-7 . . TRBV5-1 TGCGCCAGCAGCTTGGTATCAAGCCTCTCCTACGAGCAGTACTTC CASSLVSSLSYEQYF
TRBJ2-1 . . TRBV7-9 TGTGCCAGCAGCTTGGGACTTAACAATGAGCAGTTCTTC CASSLGLNNEQFF
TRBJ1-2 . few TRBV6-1 TGTGCCAGCACCGGGTATGACGGTGGCTACACCTTC CASTGYDGGYTF
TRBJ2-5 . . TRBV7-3 TGTGCCAGCAGCTTAGAACCTCTGGGGGCCCAAGAGACCCAGTACTTC CASSLEPLGAQETQYF
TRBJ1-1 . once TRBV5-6 TGTGCCAGCAGCTTCCGGGGGGGTTACACTGAAGCTTTCTTT CASSFRGGYTEAFF
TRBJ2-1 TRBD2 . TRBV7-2 TGTGCCAGCAGCTTCCCTGGTGCTAGCGGGGAGCAGTTCTTC CASSFPGASGEQFF
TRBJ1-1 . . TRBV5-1 TGCGCCAGCAGCTTGACAGGACCACCGAACACTGAAGCTTTCTTT CASSLTGPPNTEAFF
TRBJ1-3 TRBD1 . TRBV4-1 TGCGCCAGCAGGGACAGGGGTTCTGGAAACACCATATATTTT CASRDRGSGNTIYF